The 6 T cell receptor beta chains below all came from one sample that was sequenced in a study of shared clonotypes between healthy human individuals. TCRdb's table, derived via immunoSEQ multiplex PCR, lists solely in-frame clones and lacks some. This sample has hundreds of thousands of clones; 95% to 97% occur once, and the top ten carry 0.11%. Naive CD8 isolation took CD45RO-negative cells positively selected for CCR7 and excluded terminally differentiated effector memory CD45RA+ cells. Sequencing was performed on naive CD8+ T cells sorted from blood. The source of these receptors is a woman aged 25 to 39 in good health.

This clone is a singleton in its sample. The V and J genes are TRBV5-1 and TRBJ2-1, with D perhaps TRBD1 or TRBD2 (5 bases each). Germline CDR1 and CDR2: SGHRS and YFSETQ. Trimming took off 2 bases at V and 5 bases at J, with 17 bases between the two ends. This CDR3 comprises 16 residues. In nucleotides, the CDR3 is TGCGCCAGCAGCTTCGGGGCAGGCTTAATGGACAATGAGCAGTTCTTC. Protein sequence: CASSFGAGLMDNEQFF. Full variable domain (outside the CDR3, taken from reference TRBV5-1 and TRBJ2-1): KAGVTQTPRYLIKTRGQQVTLSCSPISGHRSVSWYQQTPGQGLQFLFEYFSETQRNKGNFPGRFSGRQFSNSRSEMNVSTLELGDSALYLCASSFGAGLMDNEQFFGPGTRLTVL.

The sample holds one count of this clone. The rearrangement uses TRBV13 and TRBJ1-5, with D possibly matching TRBD1 (6 bases). Trimming removed 0 bases at V and 6 bases at J, with 12 bases between. Looked up from germline, CDR1 is PRHDT and CDR2 is FYEKMQ (reference sequence). The CDR3 is made up of 15 amino acids. The CDR3 loop is CASSLGPGETQPQHF. CDR3 nucleotide sequence: TGTGCCAGCAGCTTAGGGCCAGGGGAGACTCAGCCCCAGCATTTT.

J is TRBJ2-5 and V is TRBV4-1; D tentatively fits TRBD1 or TRBD2 (5 bases each). The CDR3 runs 14 residues. The V end was cut by 3 bases, the J end by 3 bases, with 11 bases between. The germline V gene encodes CDR1 MGHRA and CDR2 YSYEKL. The CDR3 reads CASSHRVGKETQYF. As DNA, the CDR3 is TGCGCCAGCAGCCACAGGGTCGGGAAAGAGACCCAGTACTTC.

The DNA for the CDR3 is TGTGCCAGCAGAGAGACTAGCGGAAACTACAATGAGCAGTTCTTC. This codes for CASRETSGNYNEQFF. This chain uses TRBV2 with TRBJ2-1; 9 nucleotides match TRBD2. The junction had 6 bases not matched to a gene; V was cut back by 6 bases and J by 3 bases. This CDR3 is 15 amino acids long. Germline V gene data show CDR1 as SNHLY and CDR2 as FYNNEI.

In its sample, this clone was seen once. The rearrangement joins TRBV19 to TRBJ2-7; 11 positions match TRBD2. V lost 5 bases, J lost 5 bases, and 5 bases stayed unmatched. The CDR3 contains 14 residues. Germline CDR1 and CDR2: LNHDA and SQIVND (reference sequence). In DNA form, the CDR3 reads TGTGCCAGTAGTCCACTAGCGGGAGCGGACGAGCAGTACTTC. Residues: CASSPLAGADEQYF.

The chain uses TRBV30 and TRBJ2-1; 8 positions match TRBD1. Trimming took 0 bases from V and 6 from J; bases not matched to a gene: 4. The germline V gene encodes CDR1 GTSNPN and CDR2 SVGIG (reference sequence). The CDR3 has 14 amino acids. DNA of the CDR3: TGTGCCTGGAGTGTAGGACAGGGTAGCAATGAGCAGTTCTTC. Translation: CAWSVGQGSNEQFF.